These 5 T cell receptor beta chains share one sample of origin, sequenced in a study of Graves' ophthalmopathy and Graves' hyperthyroidism. The sequenced template was RNA, covering the TCR beta CDR3 region. In the first round, RT-PCR was carried out with HTBI primers, and a multiplex PCR formed the second round. In TCRdb, the multiplex PCR reads were re-called with MiXCR into one record per CDR3 protein. The top ten clones hold 3.5% to 5% of a sample with about 550,000 distinct CDR3 sequences, roughly 40% of them seen once. The sequenced material came from peripheral blood or thyroid tissue (not recorded which). The receptor source for this set is an adult man with Graves' hyperthyroidism.

This clonotype was counted at least ten times. The CDR3 loop reads CASSQDRTGDYEQYF. The CDR3 DNA reads as TGTGCCAGCAGCCAAGATAGGACAGGGGACTACGAGCAGTACTTC. The rearrangement links TRBV4-2 to TRBJ2-7, with 9 bases that match TRBD1. V lost 0 bases, J lost 3 bases, and 3 bases stayed unmatched. The germline V gene encodes CDR1 LGHNA and CDR2 YNFKEQ. This CDR3 region has 15 residues.

V gene TRBV25-1 combines with J gene TRBJ1-3, with D unclear. The germline V gene encodes CDR1 MGHDK and CDR2 SYGVNS. This CDR3 has 14 residues. This CDR3 is CARDWSDSGNTIYF. The DNA for the CDR3 is TGTGCTAGAGATTGGTCCGACTCTGGAAACACCATATATTTT. Combining the CDR3 with reference TRBV25-1 and TRBJ1-3 gives the whole variable domain EADIYQTPRYLVIGTGKKITLECSQTMGHDKMYWYQQDPGMELHLIHYSYGVNSTEKGDLSSESTVSRIRTEHFPLTLESARPSHTSQYLCARDWSDSGNTIYFGEGSWLTVV.

This clonotype was counted at least ten times. The chain carries TRBV6-1 and TRBJ1-2, with D perhaps TRBD1 (5 bases). Trimming took off 2 bases at V and 8 bases at J, with 12 bases between the two ends. The germline CDR1 and CDR2 sequences are MNHNS and SASEGT. The CDR3 length is 13 residues. This CDR3 reads CASSESQGRGYTF. CDR3 coding DNA: TGTGCCAGCAGTGAATCCCAGGGAAGGGGCTACACCTTC.

This clonotype was observed many times. This chain connects TRBV27 to TRBJ2-5; 7 bases agree with TRBD2. This CDR3 spans 17 amino acids. The germline gives CDR1 MNHEY, CDR2 SMNVEV (reference sequence). The trim removed 6 bases at V and 0 bases at J, leaving 13 bases unmatched. The CDR3 spells CASSHKGGGPYQETQYF. In nucleotides, the CDR3 is TGTGCCAGCAGCCATAAGGGCGGGGGACCTTACCAAGAGACCCAGTACTTC.

The J gene is TRBJ1-6, the V gene TRBV10-3; possible D gene TRBD1, 6 bases. Between the trimmed V and J ends, which lost 7 bases and 9 bases, there was a span of 19 bases. The germline V gene has CDR1 ENHRY and CDR2 SYGVKD. This CDR3 contains 15 residues. For the CDR3, the DNA is TGTGCCATCAAAGGGGCAGCTGGGGGCGGTTCACCCCTCCACTTT. Translating gives CAIKGAAGGGSPLHF.